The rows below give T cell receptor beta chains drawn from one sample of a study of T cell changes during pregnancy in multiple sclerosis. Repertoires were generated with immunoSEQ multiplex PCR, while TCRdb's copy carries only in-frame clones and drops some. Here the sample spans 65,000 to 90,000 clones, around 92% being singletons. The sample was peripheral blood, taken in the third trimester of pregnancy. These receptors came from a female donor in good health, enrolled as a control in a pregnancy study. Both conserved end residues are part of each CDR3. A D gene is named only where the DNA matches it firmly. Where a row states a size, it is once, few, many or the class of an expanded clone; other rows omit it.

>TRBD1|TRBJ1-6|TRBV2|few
TGTGCCAGCAGTGAAATGACAGGGGGGGAGTCACCCCTCCACTTT
CASSEMTGGESPLHF
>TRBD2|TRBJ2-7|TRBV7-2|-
TGTGCCAGCAGCTTAGCGCGGACTAGCGGGTCTTACGAGCAGTACTTC
CASSLARTSGSYEQYF
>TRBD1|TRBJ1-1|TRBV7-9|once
TGTGCCAGCAGCACCGACAGGGCCCTACTTGAAGCTTTCTTT
CASSTDRALLEAFF
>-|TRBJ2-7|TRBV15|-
TGTGCCACCAGCTTGCAGGGCCCCTACGAGCAGTACTTC
CATSLQGPYEQYF
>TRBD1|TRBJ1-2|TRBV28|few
TGTGCCAGCAGTCCCCGGGACAGGGTTAACTATGGCTACACCTTC
CASSPRDRVNYGYTF
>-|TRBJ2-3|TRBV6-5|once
TGTGCCAGCAGCCAAGGGGTTGGGGTCACGCAGTATTTT
CASSQGVGVTQYF
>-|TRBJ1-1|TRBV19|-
TGTGCCAGTAGCCAGGGCCGGGTCACTGAAGCTTTCTTT
CASSQGRVTEAFF
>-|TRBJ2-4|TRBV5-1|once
TGCGCCATCACGAAGACCTCCGGGTGGCAGGCCAAAAACATTCAGTACTTC
CAITKTSGWQAKNIQYF
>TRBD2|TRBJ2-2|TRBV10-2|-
TGCGCCAGCAGTGAGCCGGGAGGGCGGTTCGGGGAGCTGTTTTTT
CASSEPGGRFGELFF
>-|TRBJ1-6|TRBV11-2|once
TGTGCCAGCAGGTTAAAACGGCAGGGGTCTGATTCACCCCTCCACTTT
CASRLKRQGSDSPLHF
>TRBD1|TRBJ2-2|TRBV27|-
TGTGCCAGCAGTATCCAGGGGGCTGCGAACACCGGGGAGCTGTTTTTT
CASSIQGAANTGELFF
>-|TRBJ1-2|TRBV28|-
TGTGCCAGCAGGAGTCTCACTGTTAACTATGGCTACACCTTC
CASRSLTVNYGYTF
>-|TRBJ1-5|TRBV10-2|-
TGCGCCAGCAGTGAGTCGAGGGTTGGTCAGCCCCAGCATTTT
CASSESRVGQPQHF
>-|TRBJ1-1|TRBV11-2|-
TGTGCCAGCAGCTTAGATCCCAGTGGCACTGAAGCTTTCTTT
CASSLDPSGTEAFF
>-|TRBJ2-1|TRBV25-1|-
TGTGCCAGCAGTGATACGGGAAGCGACAGGTTATACAATGAGCAGTTCTTC
CASSDTGSDRLYNEQFF
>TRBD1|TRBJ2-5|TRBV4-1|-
TGCGCCAGCAGCCTCGGACAGGGGTACCAAGAGACCCAGTACTTC
CASSLGQGYQETQYF
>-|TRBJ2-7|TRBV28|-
TGTGCCAGCAGCGCCAGGGTATCCTACGAGCAGTACTTC
CASSARVSYEQYF
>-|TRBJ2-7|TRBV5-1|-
TGCGCCAGCAGCTTGTTCACACCCTACGAGCAGTACTTC
CASSLFTPYEQYF
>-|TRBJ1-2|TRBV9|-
TGTGCCAGCAGCGGTGGTGGTTGGGGGGGTGGCTATGGCTACACCTTC
CASSGGGWGGGYGYTF
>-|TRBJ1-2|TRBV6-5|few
TGTGCCACCCCCCTTCGACACCACTATGGCTACACCTTC
CATPLRHHYGYTF
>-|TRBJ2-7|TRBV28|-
TGTGCCAGCGAAAAGCAGCAGGTTTCCTACGAGCAGTACTTC
CASEKQQVSYEQYF
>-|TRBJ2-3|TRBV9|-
TGTGCCAGCAGCCCCACGGGGACACCGGACACAGATACGCAGTATTTT
CASSPTGTPDTDTQYF
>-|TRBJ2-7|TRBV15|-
TGTGCCACCAGCACAGACGCGGGATACGAGCAGTACTTC
CATSTDAGYEQYF
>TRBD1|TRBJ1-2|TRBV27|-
TGTGCCCCCCCTCGAGGGACAGGGGTCGGCTACACCTTC
CAPPRGTGVGYTF
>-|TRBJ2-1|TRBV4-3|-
TGCGCCAGCAGCCAAGCGACCGGACTGAACAATGAGCAGTTCTTC
CASSQATGLNNEQFF
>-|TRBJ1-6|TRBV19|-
TGTGCCAGTAGTATAGGGACAGTCAACTCACCCCTCCACTTT
CASSIGTVNSPLHF